This T cell receptor beta chain was profiled in a study of T cells after yellow fever vaccination. The study's findings and limits: Though weaker, the secondary response peaked faster, on day 5 versus 15.

In TCRdb, the 5' RACE reads were re-called with MiXCR into one record per CDR3 protein. The sample lists more than 300,000 distinct CDR3 sequences, about 10% occurring once. Concerning this clonotype itself: Its target is unknown.

This TCR derives from a man younger than 35 who received the YFV17D yellow fever vaccine. Sequencing used CD4+ T cells sorted from PBMCs, obtained 45 days after the yellow fever booster vaccination.

The CDR3 protein is CSVSGRFYGYTF. The CDR3 region has the DNA TGCAGCGTTTCGGGACGGTTCTATGGCTACACCTTC. The rearrangement links TRBV29-1 to TRBJ1-2, with a tentative D call TRBD1 (5 bases). Per the germline V gene, CDR1 is SQVTM and CDR2 is ANQGSEA. The V gene lost 5 bases and the J gene lost 4 bases, with 11 bases spanning the gap. The CDR3 is 12 amino acids. The variable domain in full, completed from reference TRBV29-1 and TRBJ1-2, reads SAVISQKPSRDICQRGTSLTIQCQVDSQVTMMFWYRQQPGQSLTLIATANQGSEATYESGFVIDKFPISRPNLTFSTLTVSNMSPEDSSIYLCSVSGRFYGYTFGSGTRLTVV.